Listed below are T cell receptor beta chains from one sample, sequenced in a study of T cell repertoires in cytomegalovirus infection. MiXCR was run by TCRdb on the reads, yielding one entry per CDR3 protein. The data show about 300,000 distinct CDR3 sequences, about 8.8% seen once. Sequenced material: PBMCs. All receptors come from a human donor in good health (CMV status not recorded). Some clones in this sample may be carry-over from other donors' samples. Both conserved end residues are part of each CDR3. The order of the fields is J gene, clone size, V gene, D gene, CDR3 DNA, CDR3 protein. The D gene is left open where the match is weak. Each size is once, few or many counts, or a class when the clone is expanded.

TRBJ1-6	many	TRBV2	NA	TGTGCCAGCAATATAAGGGAAGGGAATTCACCCCTCCACTTT	CASNIREGNSPLHF
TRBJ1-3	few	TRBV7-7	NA	TGTGCTAGCAGCTTAGGACTAGCAGGAAACACCATATATTTT	CASSLGLAGNTIYF
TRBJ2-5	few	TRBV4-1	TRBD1	TGCGCCAGCAGCCACCCCCCAGGGGGCCGAAAGACCCAGTACTTC	CASSHPPGGRKTQYF
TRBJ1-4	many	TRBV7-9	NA	TGTGCCAGCACCCGAGGAGGGGCGACTAATGAAAAACTGTTTTTT	CASTRGGATNEKLFF
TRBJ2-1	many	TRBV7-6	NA	TGTGCCAGCAGCGCAGAGGTGGCAGGGGTTTTTCTGCCCAATGAGCAGTTCTTC	CASSAEVAGVFLPNEQFF
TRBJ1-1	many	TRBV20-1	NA	TGCAGTGCTGCCGCTATGAACACTGAAGCTTTCTTT	CSAAAMNTEAFF
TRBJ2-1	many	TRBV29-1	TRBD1	TGCAGCGTCAACAGGGGAATCAATGAGCAGTTCTTC	CSVNRGINEQFF
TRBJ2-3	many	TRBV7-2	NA	TGTGCCAGCAGCTTCCCGGGGTCCACAGATACGCAGTATTTT	CASSFPGSTDTQYF
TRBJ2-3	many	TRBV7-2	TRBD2	TGTGCCAGCAGCCCGATGACTAGCGGGGCAATAAATACGCAGTATTTT	CASSPMTSGAINTQYF
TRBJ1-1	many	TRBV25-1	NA	TGTGCCAGCAGTGAATGGGGCAGGGGCGTGAACACTGAAGCTTTCTTT	CASSEWGRGVNTEAFF
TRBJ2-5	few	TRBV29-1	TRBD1	TGCAGCGTGGGGACAGGGGTAGACCAAGAGACCCAGTACTTC	CSVGTGVDQETQYF
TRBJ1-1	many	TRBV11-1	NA	TGTGCCAGCAGCCGAACACTCAACACTGAAGCTTTCTTT	CASSRTLNTEAFF
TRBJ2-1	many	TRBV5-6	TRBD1	TGTGCCAGCAGCTTAGGGACAGGGGACAATGAGCAGTTCTTC	CASSLGTGDNEQFF